This is a list of T cell receptor beta chains from one sample in a study of T cell changes during pregnancy in multiple sclerosis. Only in-frame clones appear in the TCRdb table, and some are missing; sequencing was by immunoSEQ multiplex PCR. The repertoire includes over 40,000 clones, 80% to 95% of them detected once, and approximately 0.27% sits in the top ten. The sample in question was CD4+ T cells from peripheral blood mononuclear cells, obtained in the second trimester of pregnancy. The source is a female donor with multiple sclerosis, enrolled in a pregnancy study. Both conserved end residues are part of each CDR3. D genes are given only for firm matches. A row's size may be missing; if present it is once, few, many or a size class.

>TRBJ1-2|-|14|TRBV6-5|TRBD1
TGTGCCAGCAAACACCGGGACAGGGACTATGGCTACACCTTC
CASKHRDRDYGYTF
>TRBJ1-1|-|15|TRBV7-9|TRBD1
TGTGCCAGCAGCTTCCGCGACAGGGGAAACACTGAAGCTTTCTTT
CASSFRDRGNTEAFF
>TRBJ1-5|few|15|TRBV10-3|-
TGTGCCATCAGCCGGGACAAATATAGCAATCAGCCCCAGCATTTT
CAISRDKYSNQPQHF
>TRBJ2-3|-|17|TRBV5-1|TRBD2
TGCGCCAGCAGCTTGGGGGGACTAGCGGGGGCCCAAGATACGCAGTATTTT
CASSLGGLAGAQDTQYF
>TRBJ2-1|-|17|TRBV1|-
TGCACCAGCAGCCAAGATACCCTAGCGGGGAATTACAATGAGCAGTTCTTC
CTSSQDTLAGNYNEQFF
>TRBJ2-2|few|15|TRBV11-3|-
TGTGCCAGCAGCTTGGGGCCAGCGAACACCGGGGAGCTGTTTTTT
CASSLGPANTGELFF
>TRBJ1-4|-|14|TRBV30|-
TGTGCCTGGAATTCGGTGGTACGCAATGAAAAACTGTTTTTT
CAWNSVVRNEKLFF
>TRBJ1-5|-|18|TRBV6-4|-
TGTGCCAGCAGTGGGGAGTATGTCCCTTTTCATAGCAATCAGCCCCAGCATTTT
CASSGEYVPFHSNQPQHF
>TRBJ2-4|-|16|TRBV5-4|TRBD2
TGTGCCAGCAGCCCGGGACTAGCGGAGCCAAAAAACATTCAGTACTTC
CASSPGLAEPKNIQYF
>TRBJ2-3|-|16|TRBV7-8|-
TGTGCCAGCAGCTTAGTGTCCGGTCCTAGCACAGATACGCAGTATTTT
CASSLVSGPSTDTQYF